Presented here are 22 T cell receptor beta chains from one specimen sequenced in a study of glioma-infiltrating T cells. Amplification of TCR alpha and beta CDR3 regions from RNA used iRepertoire nested multiplex PCR. TCRdb reanalysed the multiplex PCR reads using MiXCR and keeps one entry per CDR3 protein. The repertoire holds roughly 200,000 distinct CDR3 sequences, approximately 30% seen once, with roughly a fifth in the top ten. Sequencing was done on a sample of glioma tissue, nonneoplastic brain tissue, or PBMCs (not recorded which). These receptors were obtained from a human donor with low-grade glioma or glioblastoma, undergoing nonglioma brain surgery, or in good health (not recorded which).

J is TRBJ2-5 and V is TRBV6-2 or TRBV6-3; D call uncertain. Between the trimmed V and J ends, which lost 5 bases and 7 bases, there was a span of 17 bases. The CDR3 is 14 amino acids. CDR1 is MNHEY, CDR2 SVGEGT, per germline. As DNA, the CDR3 is TGTGCCAGCAGTCCCATACACCTCCACAGGACCCAGTACTTC. This sequence encodes CASSPIHLHRTQYF.

J is TRBJ2-5 and V is TRBV25-1, with unresolved D. With 8 bases removed from V and 4 bases from J, the gap between germline ends came to 11 bases. CDR1 is MGHDK and CDR2 is SYGVNS in the germline V gene. The CDR3 is made up of 12 amino acids. The CDR3 region has the DNA TGTGCCAGCTCCGGTGCGAGAGAGACCCAGTACTTC. Residues: CASSGARETQYF.

This clonotype was recorded many times. The rearrangement joins TRBV29-1 to TRBJ1-1; a possible D gene is TRBD1 (6 bases). The germline V and J ends were trimmed by 4 bases and 9 bases, with 15 bases remaining between them. This CDR3 contains 12 residues. The germline V gene encodes CDR1 SQVTM and CDR2 ANQGSEA. The chain's CDR3 is CSVGLDSGQAFF. Written as DNA, the CDR3 is TGCAGCGTTGGCTTGGACAGCGGACAAGCTTTCTTT.

This clonotype has at least ten counts. The chain carries TRBV7-2 and TRBJ2-5; 7 bases align to TRBD1. CDR1 SGHTA and CDR2 FQGNSA come from the germline V gene. V was clipped by 6 bases and J by 4 bases; unmatched bases: 5. The length of the CDR3 is 13 residues. The CDR3 sequence is CASSQNRGETQYF. The CDR3 DNA follows: TGTGCCAGCAGTCAGAACAGGGGAGAGACCCAGTACTTC.

This clonotype has only a few counts. The chain joins TRBV24-1 to TRBJ1-6, with D tentatively TRBD1 (5 bases). Looked up from germline, CDR1 is KGHDR and CDR2 is SFDVKD. This CDR3 has 18 amino acids. Trimming stripped 8 bases from V and 4 bases from J, with 23 bases between. CDR3 sequence reads: CATMQGGDPRKYNSPLHF. The CDR3 region has the DNA TGTGCCACCATGCAAGGCGGGGACCCCAGGAAATATAATTCACCCCTCCACTTT.

This clonotype was found a few times. The CDR3 is CASSFRGSYEQYF. CDR3 nucleotide sequence: TGTGCCAGCAGTTTTAGGGGATCCTACGAGCAGTACTTC. This sequence joins TRBV12-3 or TRBV12-4 and TRBJ2-7; tentatively, D is TRBD1 (5 bases). This CDR3 comprises 13 residues. V dropped 3 bases and J dropped 1 base, with 7 bases sitting between them.

This clonotype was observed many times. The chain combines TRBV6-2 or TRBV6-3 with TRBJ1-5; D is ambiguous. Trimming removed 0 bases from V and 9 bases from J, with 6 bases in between. The V gene's germline CDR1 is MNHEY and CDR2 SVGEGT. The CDR3 runs to 12 residues. This CDR3 is CASSYSLRPQHF. CDR3 DNA: TGTGCCAGCAGTTACTCGCTGCGGCCCCAGCATTTT.

There are many counts of this clonotype. The chain employs TRBV19 and TRBJ2-1; the match to TRBD1 covers 9 bases. There are 14 residues in the CDR3. The ends lost 6 bases at V and 5 bases at J; junction bases unmatched: 5. Germline assignment: CDR1 LNHDA and CDR2 SQIVND (reference sequence). The CDR3 sequence is CASRQDRGNNEQFF. In DNA form, the CDR3 reads TGTGCCAGTAGGCAGGACAGGGGTAACAATGAGCAGTTCTTC. The whole variable domain, remainder taken from reference TRBV19 and TRBJ2-1, is DGGITQSPKYLFRKEGQNVTLSCEQNLNHDAMYWYRQDPGQGLRLIYYSQIVNDFQKGDIAEGYSVSREKKESFPLTVTSAQKNPTAFYLCASRQDRGNNEQFFGPGTRLTVL.

This clonotype was seen repeatedly, ten times or more. This may stem from a read error, because a much larger clone lies one nucleotide away. This CDR3 is missing its conserved last phenylalanine or tryptophan, likely due to a read error. The chain combines TRBV27 with TRBJ1-6; D might be TRBD1 (6 bases). V lost 2 bases, J lost 6 bases, and 11 bases lay in between. From germline, CDR1 is MNHEY and CDR2 SMNVEV (reference sequence). This CDR3 comprises 15 residues. CDR3 coding DNA: TGTGCCAGCAGTTTACAGAGGACAGCTAATTCACCCCTCCACTTG. This translates into CASSLQRTANSPLHL.

As concerns this clonotype: This sequence may be a read error, since a much larger clone differs from it by one base. The genes are TRBV4-2 and TRBJ1-6; D may be TRBD1 (5 bases). Germline CDR1 LGHNA, CDR2 YNFKEQ. The CDR3 loop spans 14 amino acids. The CDR3 region is CASSQEQENSPIHF. Here the CDR3 DNA reads TGTGCCAGCAGCCAAGAACAGGAGAATTCACCCATCCACTTT.

A word on this clonotype: This may arise from a read error, as a much more abundant clone is one base away. The chain couples TRBV7-2 to TRBJ2-3; weak D call: TRBD1 (6 bases). Germline V gene data show CDR1 as SGHTA and CDR2 as FQGNSA. The CDR3 is made up of 17 amino acids. The CDR3 DNA sequence: TGTGCCAGCAGCTCCCGCCTTACGGGATCTCGGACAGATACGGAGTATTTT. Translation gives CASSSRLTGSRTDTEYF.

A word on this clonotype: Mismatch with germline at one junction end may stem from a read error. V usage is TRBV6-2 or TRBV6-3 and J usage is TRBJ2-7; D gene unclear. The germline V gene has CDR1 MNHEY and CDR2 SVGEGT. CDR3 length: 11 amino acids. This CDR3 reads CASIQYYDQYF. The CDR3 DNA reads as TGTGCCAGCATCCAGTACTACGATCAGTACTTC.

This clonotype was observed at least ten times. The chain combines TRBV7-9 with TRBJ2-7; D is unresolved. V gave up 3 bases and J gave up 4 bases, with 4 bases separating them. Germline V lookup: CDR1 SEHNR, CDR2 FQNEAQ (reference sequence). This CDR3 spans 11 amino acids. CDR3 residues: CASSFKYEQYF. For the CDR3, the DNA is TGTGCCAGCAGCTTTAAATACGAGCAGTACTTC.

The sample holds many counts of this clonotype. This chain links TRBV2 with TRBJ1-2; 10 positions match TRBD1. CDR1 is SNHLY and CDR2 is FYNNEI in the germline V gene. CDR3 length: 14 residues. J was trimmed by 8 bases and V by 5 bases; bases with no gene match: 8. The CDR3: CASSSGTGVRGYTF. Here the CDR3 DNA reads TGTGCCAGCAGTTCAGGGACAGGGGTGCGGGGCTACACCTTC. Variable domain in full (rest from reference TRBV2 and TRBJ1-2): EPEVTQTPSHQVTQMGQEVILRCVPISNHLYFYWYRQILGQKVEFLVSFYNNEISEKSEIFDDQFSVERPDGSNFTLKIRSTKLEDSAMYFCASSSGTGVRGYTFGSGTRLTVV.

The V gene is TRBV4-3, the J gene TRBJ1-1, with D hard to call. The CDR3 runs to 16 residues. Germline-derived CDR1 and CDR2 are LGHNA and YSLEER. The V and J ends lost 0 bases and 3 bases respectively, with 14 bases between them. Written as DNA, the CDR3 is TGCGCCAGCAGCCAAGACAGGTTGGCGGGAGACACTGAAGCTTTCTTT. Protein product: CASSQDRLAGDTEAFF.

With regard to this clonotype: A much larger clone is a single base away; this may be a read error. V is TRBV2 and J is TRBJ2-2; 7 bases agree with TRBD1. The CDR3 contains 13 residues. Looked up from germline, CDR1 is SNHLY and CDR2 is FYNNEI. The CDR3 region is CATQGISTWELFF. The CDR3 nucleotides are TGTGCCACACAGGGGATCAGCACCTGGGAGCTGTTTTTT.

V usage is TRBV10-3 and J usage is TRBJ1-4; a weak D match, TRBD1 (6 bases). The length of the CDR3 is 17 residues. CDR1 ENHRY and CDR2 SYGVKD come from the germline V gene. Between the trimmed V and J ends, which lost 6 bases and 2 bases, there was a span of 19 bases. CDR3 loop: CAISSDEGGGTNEKLFF. The CDR3 coding sequence is TGTGCCATCAGCTCGGATGAAGGGGGAGGGACTAATGAAAAACTGTTTTTT.

There are many counts of this clonotype. The rearrangement uses TRBV7-3 and TRBJ2-5; 8 bases agree with TRBD2. Germline values: CDR1 SGHTA, CDR2 FQGTGA. With V trimmed by 3 bases and J by 5 bases, 2 bases remained unmatched. The CDR3 length is 13 residues. CDR3 residues: CASSFVAGETQYF. DNA of the CDR3: TGTGCCAGCAGCTTCGTAGCGGGGGAGACCCAGTACTTC.

This chain links TRBV7-3 with TRBJ1-6; D not resolved. Germline assignment: CDR1 SGHTA and CDR2 FQGTGA. The CDR3 runs 13 residues. Trimming cost V 0 bases and J 8 bases, with 5 bases left between them. The CDR3 loop is CASSLTADSPLHF. CDR3 in DNA: TGTGCCAGCAGCTTAACGGCGGATTCACCCCTCCACTTT.

Notes on this clonotype: One junction end disagrees with the germline gene, perhaps due to a read error. This chain connects TRBV6-1 to TRBJ2-2; D is perhaps TRBD2 (5 bases). CDR1 and CDR2 from the germline V gene are MNHNS and SASEGT. The CDR3 consists of 14 residues. DNA for the CDR3: TGTGCCAGCAAGCTATCGGGGAACACTGGGGAGCTGTTTTTT. This sequence encodes CASKLSGNTGELFF.

Worth noting for this clonotype: A much larger clone is a single base away; this may be a read error. The V gene is TRBV7-6, the J gene TRBJ1-4, with D hard to call. CDR1 is SGHVS and CDR2 is FNYEAQ in the germline V gene. This CDR3 is 15 amino acids long. V dropped 3 bases and J dropped 8 bases, with 16 bases sitting between them. CDR3 loop: CASSLWSTLKEKLFF. DNA for the CDR3: TGTGCCAGCAGCTTGTGGTCAACCTTGAAGGAAAAACTGTTTTTT.

Ten or more counts support this clonotype. The CDR3 protein is CASSLASSGIYEQYF. The CDR3 DNA reads as TGTGCCAGCAGCTTAGCGTCTAGCGGAATCTACGAGCAGTACTTC. The chain carries TRBV7-2 and TRBJ2-7; 7 nucleotides agree with TRBD2. V trimming: 0 bases; J trimming: 3 bases; junction bases outside the gene matches: 5. CDR3 length: 15 residues. Germline CDR1 is SGHTA and CDR2 is FQGNSA.